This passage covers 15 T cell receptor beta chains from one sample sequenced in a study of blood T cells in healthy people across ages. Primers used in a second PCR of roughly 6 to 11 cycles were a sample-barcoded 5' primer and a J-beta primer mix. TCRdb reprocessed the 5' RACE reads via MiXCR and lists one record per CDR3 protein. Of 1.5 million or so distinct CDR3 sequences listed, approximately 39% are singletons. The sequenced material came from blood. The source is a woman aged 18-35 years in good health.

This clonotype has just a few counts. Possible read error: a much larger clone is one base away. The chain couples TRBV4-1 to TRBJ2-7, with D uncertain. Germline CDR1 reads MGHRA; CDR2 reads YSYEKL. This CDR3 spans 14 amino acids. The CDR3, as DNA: TGCGCCGGCAGCCAAGACTGGAAAACCTACGAGCAGTACTTC. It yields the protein CAGSQDWKTYEQYF.

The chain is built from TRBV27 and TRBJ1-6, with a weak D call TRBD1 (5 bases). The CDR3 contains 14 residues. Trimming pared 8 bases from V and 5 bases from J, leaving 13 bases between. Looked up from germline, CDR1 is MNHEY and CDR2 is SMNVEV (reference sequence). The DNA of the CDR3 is TGTGCCAGCCGGTGGGGCTTGGATAATTCACCCCTCCACTTT. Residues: CASRWGLDNSPLHF.

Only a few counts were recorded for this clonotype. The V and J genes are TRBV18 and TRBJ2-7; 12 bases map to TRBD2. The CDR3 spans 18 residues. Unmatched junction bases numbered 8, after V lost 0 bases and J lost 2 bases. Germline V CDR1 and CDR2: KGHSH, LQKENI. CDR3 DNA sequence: TGTGCCAGCTCACCACCGCTAGGACTAGCGGGGACAGCCTACGAGCAGTACTTC. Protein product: CASSPPLGLAGTAYEQYF.

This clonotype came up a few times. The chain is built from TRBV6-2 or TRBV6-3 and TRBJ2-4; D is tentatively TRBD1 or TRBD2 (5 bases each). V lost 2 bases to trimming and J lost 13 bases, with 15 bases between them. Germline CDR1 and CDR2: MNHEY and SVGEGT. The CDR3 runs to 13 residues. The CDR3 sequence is CASSYGQGWEQYF. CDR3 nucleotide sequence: TGTGCCAGCAGTTACGGGCAGGGCTGGGAGCAGTACTTC.

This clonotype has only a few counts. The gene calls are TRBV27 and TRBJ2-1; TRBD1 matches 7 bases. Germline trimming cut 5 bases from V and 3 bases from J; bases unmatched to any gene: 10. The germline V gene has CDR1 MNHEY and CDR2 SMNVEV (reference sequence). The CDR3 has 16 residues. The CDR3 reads CASSTPDRDLYNEQFF. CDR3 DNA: TGTGCCAGCAGTACGCCTGACAGGGACCTCTACAATGAGCAGTTCTTC.

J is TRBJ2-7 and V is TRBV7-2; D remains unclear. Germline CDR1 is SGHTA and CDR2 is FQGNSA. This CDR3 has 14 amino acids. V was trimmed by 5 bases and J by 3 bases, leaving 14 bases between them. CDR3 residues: CASSPRPSLYEQYF. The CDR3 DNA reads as TGTGCCAGCAGCCCAAGGCCTTCCCTCTACGAGCAGTACTTC.

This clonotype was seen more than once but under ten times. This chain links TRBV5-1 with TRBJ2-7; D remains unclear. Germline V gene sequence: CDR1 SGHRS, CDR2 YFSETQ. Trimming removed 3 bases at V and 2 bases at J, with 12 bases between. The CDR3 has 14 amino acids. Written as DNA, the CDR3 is TGCGCCAGCAGCTACACCTCTGGACCCTACGAGCAGTACTTC. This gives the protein CASSYTSGPYEQYF.

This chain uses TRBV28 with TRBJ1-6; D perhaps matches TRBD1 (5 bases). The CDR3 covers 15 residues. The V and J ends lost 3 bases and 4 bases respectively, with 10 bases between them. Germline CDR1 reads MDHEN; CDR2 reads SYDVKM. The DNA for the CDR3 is TGTGCCAGCAGTTTCCGGGACCCGTATAATTCACCCCTCCACTTT. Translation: CASSFRDPYNSPLHF.

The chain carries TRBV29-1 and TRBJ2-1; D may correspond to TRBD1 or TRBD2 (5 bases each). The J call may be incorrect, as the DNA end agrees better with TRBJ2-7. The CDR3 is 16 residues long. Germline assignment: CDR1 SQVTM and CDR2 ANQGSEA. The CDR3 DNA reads TGCAGCGACCTTACCGGGACGGGCAGCTCCTACAATGAGCAGTACTTC. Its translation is CSDLTGTGSSYNEQYF.

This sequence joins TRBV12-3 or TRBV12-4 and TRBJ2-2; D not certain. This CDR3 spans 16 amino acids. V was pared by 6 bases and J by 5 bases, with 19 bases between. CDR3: CASRDNGWFRTGELFF. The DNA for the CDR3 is TGTGCCAGCAGGGATAATGGGTGGTTTAGGACCGGGGAGCTGTTTTTT.

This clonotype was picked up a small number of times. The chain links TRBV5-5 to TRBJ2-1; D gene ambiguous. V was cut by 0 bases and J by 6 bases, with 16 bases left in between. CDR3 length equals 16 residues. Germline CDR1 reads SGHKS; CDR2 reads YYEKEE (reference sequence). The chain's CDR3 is CASSLVVGFPPNEQFF. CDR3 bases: TGTGCCAGCAGCTTGGTCGTAGGTTTCCCTCCCAATGAGCAGTTCTTC.

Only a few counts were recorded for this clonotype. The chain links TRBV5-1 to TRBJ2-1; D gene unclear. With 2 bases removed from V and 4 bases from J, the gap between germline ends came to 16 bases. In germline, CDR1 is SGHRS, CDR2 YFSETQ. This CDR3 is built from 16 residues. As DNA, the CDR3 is TGCGCCAGCAGCTTAAGGCTAACGGGCATTTACAATGAGCAGTTCTTC. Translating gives CASSLRLTGIYNEQFF.

CDR3 nucleotide sequence: TGTGCCAGCAGACCGGTAGTTGGGGATGGCTACACCTTC. Protein: CASRPVVGDGYTF. This chain connects TRBV2 to TRBJ1-2; D is ambiguous. Germline loops: CDR1 SNHLY, CDR2 FYNNEI. V was clipped by 6 bases and J by 6 bases, with 14 bases between them. This CDR3 comprises 13 residues.

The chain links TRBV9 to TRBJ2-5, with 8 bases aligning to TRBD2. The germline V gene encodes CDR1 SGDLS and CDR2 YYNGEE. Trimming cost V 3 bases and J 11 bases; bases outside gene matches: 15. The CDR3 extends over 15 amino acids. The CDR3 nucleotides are TGTGCCAGCAGCGGTAGCGGGATAAGGAGCGATGAGCAGTACTTC. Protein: CASSGSGIRSDEQYF.

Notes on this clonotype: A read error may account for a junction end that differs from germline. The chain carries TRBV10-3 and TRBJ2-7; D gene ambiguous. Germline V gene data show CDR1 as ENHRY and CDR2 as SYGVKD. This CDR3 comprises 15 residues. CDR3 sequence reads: CAICDQSSLSYEQYF. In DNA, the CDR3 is TGTGCCATCTGTGACCAGTCCTCTCTCTCCTACGAGCAGTACTTC.